Below are 14 T cell receptor beta chains sequenced from a single sample in a study of T cells in pancreatic ductal adenocarcinoma. The selected patients with pancreatic ductal adenocarcinoma had surgery but no neoadjuvant therapy. Produced via immunoSEQ multiplex PCR; TCRdb's table is partial and in-frame only. Of 97,000 or so clones in the sample, about 95% were seen once. Sequences were obtained from PBMCs. The receptor set was obtained from a human donor with pancreatic ductal adenocarcinoma.

This clone was seen a single time. V usage is TRBV2 and J usage is TRBJ2-2; TRBD2 matches 13 bases. The J segment lost 2 bases and the V segment lost 7 bases, leaving 13 bases of the junction unmatched. Germline CDR1 and CDR2: SNHLY and FYNNEI. The CDR3 runs to 19 residues. CDR3 DNA: TGTGCCAGCACCGAAAGTCGTATGGGACTAGCGGGAAACACCGGGGAGCTGTTTTTT. As protein: CASTESRMGLAGNTGELFF.

The chain couples TRBV11-2 to TRBJ1-5; D call uncertain. Germline CDR1 reads SGHAT; CDR2 reads FQNNGV. V lost 2 bases, J lost 5 bases, and 7 bases lay in between. CDR3 length: 13 amino acids. The CDR3 coding sequence is TGTGCCAGCAGCTTACGGGTGTATCAGCCCCAGCATTTT. Translating it yields CASSLRVYQPQHF.

The gene calls are TRBV7-2 and TRBJ2-1, with 7 bases fitting TRBD2. CDR3 length: 15 amino acids. CDR1 SGHTA and CDR2 FQGNSA come from the germline V gene. V dropped 2 bases and J dropped 4; count of bases not matched to a gene: 5. The CDR3 sequence: CASSLWAGAYNEQFF. Written as DNA, the CDR3 is TGTGCCAGCAGCTTATGGGCGGGAGCTTACAATGAGCAGTTCTTC. The variable domain in full, with the rest retrieved from reference TRBV7-2 and TRBJ2-1, is GAGVSQSPSNKVTEKGKDVELRCDPISGHTALYWYRQSLGQGLEFLIYFQGNSAPDKSGLPSDRFSAERTGGSVSTLTIQRTQQEDSAVYLCASSLWAGAYNEQFFGPGTRLTVL.

This chain connects TRBV2 to TRBJ2-4; 12 nucleotides align to TRBD2. J lost 2 bases, V lost 6 bases, and 11 bases had no gene match. The germline CDR1 and CDR2 sequences are SNHLY and FYNNEI. The CDR3 length is 18 residues. The CDR3 spells CASRDLAGGGRTKNIQYF. The CDR3 DNA sequence: TGTGCCAGCAGAGATCTAGCGGGGGGGGGTCGGACCAAAAACATTCAGTACTTC.

This chain connects TRBV19 to TRBJ2-6, with 7 bases aligning to TRBD1. J gave up 0 bases and V 1 base, and 6 bases lay outside the gene matches. The CDR3 runs 18 residues. The V gene's germline CDR1 is LNHDA and CDR2 SQIVND (reference sequence). Here the CDR3 DNA reads TGTGCCAGTAGTATAGGAGTGACAGGGCTCTCTGGGGCCAACGTCCTGACTTTC. Translating it yields CASSIGVTGLSGANVLTF. The full variable domain, with the rest looked up from reference TRBV19 and TRBJ2-6, is DGGITQSPKYLFRKEGQNVTLSCEQNLNHDAMYWYRQDPGQGLRLIYYSQIVNDFQKGDIAEGYSVSREKKESFPLTVTSAQKNPTAFYLCASSIGVTGLSGANVLTFGAGSRLTVL.

The chain uses TRBV7-8 and TRBJ2-5, with D uncertain. Germline loops: CDR1 SGHVS, CDR2 FQNEAQ. The CDR3 spans 13 residues. As DNA, the CDR3 is TGTGCGGCGGCAGATGCGGCCGTAGCGACCCAGTACTTC. Encoded protein: CAAADAAVATQYF.

The DNA for the CDR3 is TGCGCCAGCAGCTTGGCACAGGGGTACGAGCAGTACTTC. This translates into CASSLAQGYEQYF. V gene TRBV5-1 combines with J gene TRBJ2-7; 7 positions match TRBD1. The V and J ends lost 0 bases and 4 bases, in that order; junction bases with no gene match: 1. Germline V gene data show CDR1 as SGHRS and CDR2 as YFSETQ. The CDR3 loop spans 13 amino acids.

The chain is built from TRBV9 and TRBJ2-7; D possibly corresponds to TRBD1 (6 bases). The ends were cut back, 1 base at V and 5 bases at J, with 10 bases in the middle. The CDR3 consists of 13 residues. Germline V gene lookup returns CDR1 SGDLS and CDR2 YYNGEE. CDR3: CASSVTGLNEQYF. The CDR3, as DNA: TGTGCCAGCAGCGTAACAGGGTTGAACGAGCAGTACTTC.

The CDR3 reads CSVSGTPDQPQHF. As DNA, the CDR3 is TGCAGCGTGTCCGGGACACCCGATCAGCCCCAGCATTTT. The chain couples TRBV29-1 to TRBJ1-5, with D possibly being TRBD1 (6 bases). The CDR3 sequence is 13 residues long. Germline assignment: CDR1 SQVTM and CDR2 ANQGSEA. V dropped 6 bases and J dropped 5 bases, with 14 bases sitting between them.

This sequence joins TRBV19 and TRBJ2-7; maybe TRBD1 (6 bases). Germline CDR1 LNHDA, CDR2 SQIVND (reference sequence). This CDR3 spans 13 amino acids. V was trimmed by 4 bases and J by 3 bases, leaving 10 bases between them. The CDR3 DNA reads TGTGCCAGTAGTACGGACAGACACTACGAGCAGTACTTC. Translation gives CASSTDRHYEQYF.

The rearrangement uses TRBV30 and TRBJ1-2, with 8 bases aligning to TRBD1. CDR3 length equals 13 residues. Germline assignment: CDR1 GTSNPN and CDR2 SVGIG (reference sequence). Unmatched junction bases numbered 2, after V lost 2 bases and J lost 3 bases. The CDR3 reads CAWSIQGDYGYTF. The CDR3 DNA reads TGTGCCTGGAGTATACAGGGGGACTATGGCTACACCTTC.

This chain joins TRBV21-1 and TRBJ2-1; the table names TRBD2, a call not compared with the DNA. TRBV21-1 is annotated as a pseudogene. CDR3 length: 16 amino acids. CDR3: CASISGRAVGYNEQFF. In DNA, the CDR3 is TGTGCCAGCATTAGCGGGAGGGCCGTGGGTTACAATGAGCAGTTCTTC.

The DNA of the CDR3 is TGTGCCAGCAGTGAACAGGGGGCTCCCTACGAGCAGTACTTC. As protein: CASSEQGAPYEQYF. The chain uses TRBV2 and TRBJ2-7; 8 nucleotides align to TRBD1. There are 14 residues in the CDR3. Per the germline V gene, CDR1 is SNHLY and CDR2 is FYNNEI. Unmatched junction bases numbered 2, after V lost 2 bases and J lost 2 bases. Variable domain in full (rest from reference TRBV2 and TRBJ2-7): EPEVTQTPSHQVTQMGQEVILRCVPISNHLYFYWYRQILGQKVEFLVSFYNNEISEKSEIFDDQFSVERPDGSNFTLKIRSTKLEDSAMYFCASSEQGAPYEQYFGPGTRLTVT.

This chain connects TRBV6-6 to TRBJ2-2; TRBD2 might be the D (6 bases). The CDR3 covers 13 residues. With 5 bases removed from V and 4 bases from J, the gap between germline ends came to 8 bases. Germline V gene lookup returns CDR1 MNHNY and CDR2 SVGAGI (reference sequence). CDR3 in amino acids: CASSRDSTGELFF. CDR3 DNA: TGTGCCAGCAGTCGGGACTCCACCGGGGAGCTGTTTTTT.